The following is a T cell receptor beta chain sequence with its context. Other DNA variants within this sample encode the same CDR3. The data were taken from a study of cytomegalovirus exposure and HLA in healthy donors. Libraries were prepared by immunoSEQ multiplex PCR; TCRdb keeps only in-frame clonotypes and omits some of them. Found here are around 230,000 clones, approximately 86% of them singletons; the top ten hold 1% to 1.5%. The ends lost 4 bases at V and 1 base at J; junction bases unmatched: 4. Germline V gives CDR1 LNHNV, CDR2 YYDKDF (reference sequence). This CDR3 has 15 amino acids. Source material: PBMCs. This sequence was found in a woman in her thirties in good health and CMV-seropositive. The chain links TRBV15 to TRBJ2-7, with 10 bases that match TRBD2. The CDR3 here is CATSTRLAGSYEQYF. CDR3 DNA: TGTGCCACCAGCACTCGACTAGCGGGTTCCTACGAGCAGTACTTC. Supplemented by reference TRBV15 and TRBJ2-7, the full variable domain reads DAMVIQNPRYQVTQFGKPVTLSCSQTLNHNVMYWYQQKSSQAPKLLFHYYDKDFNNEADTPDNFQSRRPNTSFCFLDIRSPGLGDTAMYLCATSTRLAGSYEQYFGPGTRLTVT.